Following are 2 T cell receptor beta chains from one sample sequenced in a study of CD8 T cells in ankylosing spondylitis. Each CDR3 protein is one row after TCRdb ran MiXCR on the 5' RACE reads. This table has 200,000 to 250,000 distinct CDR3 sequences, under 12% appearing once. Input material: blood, either unsorted or a sorted T cell fraction (not recorded which). The source of these receptors is a male donor with ankylosing spondylitis or in good health (not recorded which).

V is TRBV5-1 and J is TRBJ1-4; D may be TRBD1 (6 bases). V lost 0 bases and J 6 bases, leaving 9 bases between the germline ends. The CDR3 has 14 amino acids. The germline V gene encodes CDR1 SGHRS and CDR2 YFSETQ. CDR3 sequence (DNA): TGCGCCAGCAGCTTGGCACAGGGTGATGAAAAACTGTTTTTT. Residues: CASSLAQGDEKLFF.

This clonotype was detected a few times. The V call is TRBV19, the J call TRBJ2-3; the D gene is possibly TRBD2 (7 bases). V was shortened by 7 bases and J by 0 bases, with 11 bases between the two germline ends. Germline CDR1 is LNHDA and CDR2 is SQIVND (reference sequence). The CDR3 covers 14 residues. In DNA form, the CDR3 reads TGTGCCAGTAAGGGGGGGCCGAGCACAGATACGCAGTATTTT. Its protein product is CASKGGPSTDTQYF.